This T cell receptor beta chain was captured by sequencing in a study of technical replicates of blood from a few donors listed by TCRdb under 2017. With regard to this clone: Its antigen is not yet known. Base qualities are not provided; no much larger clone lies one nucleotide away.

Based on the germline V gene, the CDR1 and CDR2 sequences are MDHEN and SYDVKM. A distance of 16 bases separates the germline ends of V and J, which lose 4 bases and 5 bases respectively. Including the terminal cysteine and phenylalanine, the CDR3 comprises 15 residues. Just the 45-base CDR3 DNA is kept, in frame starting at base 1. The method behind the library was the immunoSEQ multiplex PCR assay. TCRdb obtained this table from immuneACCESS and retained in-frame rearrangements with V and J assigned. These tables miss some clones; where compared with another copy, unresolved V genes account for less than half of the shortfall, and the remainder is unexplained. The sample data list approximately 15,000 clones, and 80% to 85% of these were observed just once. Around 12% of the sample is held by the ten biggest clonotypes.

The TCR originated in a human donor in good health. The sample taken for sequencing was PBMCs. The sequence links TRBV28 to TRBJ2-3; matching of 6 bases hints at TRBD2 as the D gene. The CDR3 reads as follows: CASSSLAKVGDTQYF. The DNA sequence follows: TGTGCCAGCAGTTCTCTAGCGAAGGTTGGAGATACGCAGTATTTT.